These 18 T cell receptor beta chains came from one sample sequenced in a study of blood T cell repertoires in COVID-19. This table comes from immunoSEQ multiplex PCR, and its TCRdb copy is limited to in-frame clones, with some not included. The data contain roughly 400,000 clones, about 90% of them seen just once; the ten biggest clones take up 1.7%. The material sequenced was PBMCs or T cells enriched from blood (not recorded which). Receptor source: a woman aged 25-40 years who had recovered from COVID-19.

The gene calls are TRBV4-1 and TRBJ2-2; D is possibly TRBD2 (6 bases). CDR1 is MGHRA and CDR2 is YSYEKL in the germline V gene. V was clipped by 0 bases and J by 8 bases, with 13 bases between them. The CDR3 sequence is 15 residues long. The CDR3 here is CASSQEGGVRGELFF. As DNA, the CDR3 is TGCGCCAGCAGCCAAGAGGGCGGGGTCCGAGGGGAGCTGTTTTTT.

This clone was detected only once. The chain employs TRBV10-2 and TRBJ1-2; 9 bases agree with TRBD1. The V gene end was trimmed by 8 bases and the J gene end by 4 bases; junction bases not matched to a gene: 14. The CDR3 spans 16 residues. Germline CDR1 reads WSHSY; CDR2 reads SAAADI. The CDR3 reads CASAHPGTGSGYGYTF. The CDR3 coding sequence is TGCGCCAGCGCACACCCAGGGACAGGGAGCGGCTATGGCTACACCTTC.

The J gene is TRBJ1-6, the V gene TRBV5-1; D not certain. CDR1 and CDR2 from the germline V gene are SGHRS and YFSETQ. This CDR3 is built from 14 residues. With 1 base removed from V and 9 bases from J, the gap between germline ends came to 11 bases. The CDR3 loop reads CASSLLSTRSPLHF. As DNA, the CDR3 is TGCGCCAGCAGCTTGTTATCTACCCGTTCACCCCTCCACTTT.

The chain links TRBV4-2 to TRBJ2-7; D might be TRBD2 (6 bases). The CDR3 is 15 residues long. V was cut by 1 base and J by 0 bases, with 10 bases left in between. CDR1 and CDR2 from the germline V gene are LGHNA and YNFKEQ. DNA of the CDR3: TGTGCCAGCAGCCAAGGGCTAGCGATCTCCTACGAGCAGTACTTC. Amino acids: CASSQGLAISYEQYF.

The rearrangement uses TRBV2 and TRBJ2-1; TRBD2 is a possible D gene (5 bases). Per the germline V gene, CDR1 is SNHLY and CDR2 is FYNNEI. V was clipped by 6 bases and J by 8 bases, with 11 bases between them. The CDR3 runs to 12 residues. The CDR3 coding sequence is TGTGCCAGCAGCAGGAACGGGGATGAGCAGTTCTTC. Translation: CASSRNGDEQFF.

The chain is built from TRBV6-5 and TRBJ2-3; D unresolved. The length of the CDR3 is 13 residues. V shed 7 bases and J shed 4 bases, with 12 bases lying between them. Germline CDR1 and CDR2: MNHEY and SVGAGI. The CDR3: CASTLIEADTQYF. The CDR3 DNA follows: TGTGCCAGCACCCTTATCGAGGCAGATACGCAGTATTTT.

The genes are TRBV27 and TRBJ1-1; D not certain. V lost 4 bases, J lost 5 bases, and 20 bases lay in between. The length of the CDR3 is 16 residues. Per the germline V gene, CDR1 is MNHEY and CDR2 is SMNVEV (reference sequence). The CDR3 DNA sequence: TGTGCCAGCAGTTCGACCGTCAATCGGGGTTGGACTGAAGCTTTCTTT. Protein product: CASSSTVNRGWTEAFF.

The chain carries TRBV28 and TRBJ1-1, with D uncertain. This CDR3 is built from 12 residues. Per the germline V gene, CDR1 is MDHEN and CDR2 is SYDVKM. Between the trimmed V and J ends, which lost 4 bases and 3 bases, there was a span of 6 bases. The CDR3 DNA sequence: TGTGCCAGCAGTTCCTTATACACTGAAGCTTTCTTT. Translation gives CASSSLYTEAFF.

The genes are TRBV7-2 and TRBJ1-5, with no clear D. Trimming removed 2 bases from V and 5 bases from J, with 10 bases in between. Germline V lookup: CDR1 SGHTA, CDR2 FQGNSA. The CDR3 consists of 14 residues. The CDR3 here is CASSLTLVDQPQHF. CDR3 bases: TGTGCCAGCAGCTTAACTCTCGTGGATCAGCCCCAGCATTTT.

J is TRBJ2-7 and V is TRBV29-1; TRBD1 aligns across 9 bases. The CDR3 consists of 16 residues. The V gene's germline CDR1 is SQVTM and CDR2 ANQGSEA. J lost 4 bases, V lost 6 bases, and 16 bases had no gene match. The CDR3: CSVDYTGTDRGYEQYF. In DNA, the CDR3 is TGCAGCGTCGACTATACAGGAACGGACAGGGGTTACGAGCAGTACTTC.

CDR3 residues: CSVHRANYGYTF. DNA of the CDR3: TGCAGCGTTCACAGAGCTAACTATGGCTACACCTTC. The rearrangement links TRBV29-1 to TRBJ1-2; D is ambiguous. Deletions cut 5 bases from V and 0 bases from J, with 7 bases between. This CDR3 has 12 amino acids. Germline V gene data show CDR1 as SQVTM and CDR2 as ANQGSEA.

The V call is TRBV6-2 or TRBV6-3, the J call TRBJ2-5; no firm D call. The V end lost 2 bases, the J end lost 3 bases, and 7 bases lay between the germline ends. CDR1 is MNHEY and CDR2 is SVGEGT in the germline V gene. The CDR3 consists of 13 residues. CDR3 DNA sequence: TGTGCCAGCAGTTACCTACGTAAAGAGACCCAGTACTTC. Translated, it gives CASSYLRKETQYF.

The chain is built from TRBV7-3 and TRBJ2-2; D might be TRBD1 (7 bases). The germline V and J ends were trimmed by 8 bases and 2 bases, with 15 bases remaining between them. The CDR3 consists of 15 residues. Per the germline V gene, CDR1 is SGHTA and CDR2 is FQGTGA. CDR3 amino acids: CASQPGGLNTGELFF. The CDR3, as DNA: TGTGCCAGCCAACCAGGGGGGCTCAACACCGGGGAGCTGTTTTTT.

Only a few counts were recorded for this clone. The genes are TRBV7-2 and TRBJ1-5, with a weak D call TRBD1 (6 bases). The V gene lost 1 base and the J gene lost 7 bases, with 8 bases spanning the gap. This CDR3 has 13 amino acids. Germline V gives CDR1 SGHTA, CDR2 FQGNSA. DNA for the CDR3: TGTGCCAGCAGCTTAGAACAGGGCCAGCCCCAGCATTTT. Protein: CASSLEQGQPQHF.

The chain couples TRBV29-1 to TRBJ2-3; D may be TRBD1 (6 bases). This CDR3 has 15 amino acids. Per the germline V gene, CDR1 is SQVTM and CDR2 is ANQGSEA. Trimming shortened V by 4 bases and J by 1 base, and 15 bases separated the two germline ends. The CDR3 region is CSVAGAGQRTDTQYF. The CDR3 DNA sequence: TGCAGCGTTGCAGGGGCAGGCCAACGCACAGATACGCAGTATTTT.

The rearrangement uses TRBV4-1 and TRBJ1-4; 7 bases map to TRBD1. The CDR3 has 16 amino acids. V was pared by 4 bases and J by 0 bases, with 5 bases of the junction left unmatched. Germline CDR1 and CDR2: MGHRA and YSYEKL. CDR3 nucleotide sequence: TGCGCCAGCAGCCTTTGGGACAGCGCAACTAATGAAAAACTGTTTTTT. This encodes CASSLWDSATNEKLFF.

This sequence joins TRBV20-1 and TRBJ2-3; no clear D. The germline V gene encodes CDR1 DFQATT and CDR2 SNEGSKA (reference sequence). The V end was cut by 6 bases, the J end by 5 bases, with 9 bases between. The CDR3 is 11 residues long. The CDR3 DNA sequence: TGCAGTGCCGCGAGAGGAGATACGCAGTATTTT. Translating it yields CSAARGDTQYF.

This sequence joins TRBV28 and TRBJ2-5; 9 bases match TRBD2. The J segment lost 5 bases and the V segment lost 3 bases, leaving 4 bases of the junction unmatched. This CDR3 is 14 amino acids long. Looked up from germline, CDR1 is MDHEN and CDR2 is SYDVKM. The CDR3 here is CASSFWAGGETQYF. CDR3 nucleotide sequence: TGTGCCAGCAGTTTCTGGGCGGGAGGGGAGACCCAGTACTTC.